This T cell receptor (beta chain) derives from a study of post-analysis software for immune sequencing data. In the study overall: The courses of disease that were included comprised relapsing-remitting, secondary progressive and progressive-relapsing multiple sclerosis. Study results and caveats: Roughly five TRBV segments were significantly more frequent in patients than in controls. TRBV5-6, TRBV5-1 and TRBV20-1 were among these segments. Controls had significantly higher normalized Chao1 diversity than multiple sclerosis patients.

Germline loops: CDR1 SGHTA, CDR2 FQGNSA. V shed 1 base and J shed 0 bases, with 13 bases lying between them. This CDR3 spans 17 amino acids. Each TCR beta cDNA library carried unique molecular identifiers. The T cell input of roughly 0.95 to 10 million gave hundreds of thousands of cDNA molecules. TCRdb recomputed calls from the PCR reads with MiXCR, one row per CDR3 protein. The repertoire holds just over 250,000 distinct CDR3 sequences, with 36% as singletons. This clonotype occurred many times. Its antigen is not known. The clonotype comes from a girl aged 5 to 17 with multiple sclerosis. Specimen: blood. This chain joins TRBV7-2 and TRBJ2-4; D may be TRBD2 (6 bases). In DNA, the CDR3 is TGTGCCAGCAGCTTAGAAGGCTGGGGACTAGCCAAAAACATTCAGTACTTC. Translation: CASSLEGWGLAKNIQYF.